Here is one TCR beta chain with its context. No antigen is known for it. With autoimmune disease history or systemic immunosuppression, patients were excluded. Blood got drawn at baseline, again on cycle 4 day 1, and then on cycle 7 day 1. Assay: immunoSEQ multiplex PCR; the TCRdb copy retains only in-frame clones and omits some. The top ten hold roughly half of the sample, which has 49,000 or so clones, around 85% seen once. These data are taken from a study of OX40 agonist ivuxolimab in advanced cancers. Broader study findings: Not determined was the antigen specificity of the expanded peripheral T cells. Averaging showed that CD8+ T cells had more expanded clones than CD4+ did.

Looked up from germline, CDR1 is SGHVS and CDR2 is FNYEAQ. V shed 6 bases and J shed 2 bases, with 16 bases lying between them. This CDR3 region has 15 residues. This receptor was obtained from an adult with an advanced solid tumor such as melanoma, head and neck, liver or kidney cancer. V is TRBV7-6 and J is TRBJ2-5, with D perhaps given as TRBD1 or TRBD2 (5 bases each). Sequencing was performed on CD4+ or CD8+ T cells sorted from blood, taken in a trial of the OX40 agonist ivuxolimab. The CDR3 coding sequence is TGTGCCAGCAGTTACCTCTCGGGGCCTCAAGAGACCCAGTACTTC. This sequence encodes CASSYLSGPQETQYF.